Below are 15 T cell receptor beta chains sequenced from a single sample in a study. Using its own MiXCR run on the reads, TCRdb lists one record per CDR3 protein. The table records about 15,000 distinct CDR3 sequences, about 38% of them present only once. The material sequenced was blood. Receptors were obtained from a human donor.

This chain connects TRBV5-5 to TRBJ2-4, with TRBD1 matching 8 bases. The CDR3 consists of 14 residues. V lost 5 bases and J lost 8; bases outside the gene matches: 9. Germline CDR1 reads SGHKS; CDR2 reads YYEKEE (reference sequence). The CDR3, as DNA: TGTGCCAGCAGTCGCGACAGGGGTATAGACATTCAGTACTTC. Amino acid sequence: CASSRDRGIDIQYF. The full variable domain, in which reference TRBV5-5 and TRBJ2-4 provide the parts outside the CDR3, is DAGVTQSPTHLIKTRGQQVTLRCSPISGHKSVSWYQQVLGQGPQFIFQYYEKEERGRGNFPDRFSARQFPNYSSELNVNALLLGDSALYLCASSRDRGIDIQYFGAGTRLSVL.

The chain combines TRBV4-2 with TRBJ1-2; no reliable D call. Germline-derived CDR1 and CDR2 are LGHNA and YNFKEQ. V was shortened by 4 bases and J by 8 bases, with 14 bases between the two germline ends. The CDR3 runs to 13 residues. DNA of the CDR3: TGTGCCAGCAGCCCCTCGACGGGGTTGGGCTACACCTTC. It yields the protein CASSPSTGLGYTF.

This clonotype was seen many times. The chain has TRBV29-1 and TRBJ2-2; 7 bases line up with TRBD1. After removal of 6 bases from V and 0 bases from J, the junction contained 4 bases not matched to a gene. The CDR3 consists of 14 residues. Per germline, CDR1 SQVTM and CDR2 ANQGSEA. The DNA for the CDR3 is TGCAGCGTCCCGGACAGGACGAACACCGGGGAGCTGTTTTTT. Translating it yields CSVPDRTNTGELFF.

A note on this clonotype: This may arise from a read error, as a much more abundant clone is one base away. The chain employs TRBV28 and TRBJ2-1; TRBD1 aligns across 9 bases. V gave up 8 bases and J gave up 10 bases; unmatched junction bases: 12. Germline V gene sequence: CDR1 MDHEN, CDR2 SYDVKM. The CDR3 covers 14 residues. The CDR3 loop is CASSPGQGSYEQFF. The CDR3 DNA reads TGTGCCAGCTCGCCGGGACAGGGTTCTTACGAGCAGTTCTTC.

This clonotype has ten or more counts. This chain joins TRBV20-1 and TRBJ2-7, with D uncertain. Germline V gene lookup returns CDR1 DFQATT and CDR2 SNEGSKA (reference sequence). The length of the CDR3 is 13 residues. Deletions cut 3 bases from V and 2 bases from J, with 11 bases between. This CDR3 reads CSARGSHAYEQYF. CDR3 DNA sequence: TGCAGTGCTAGGGGCAGCCATGCCTACGAGCAGTACTTC.

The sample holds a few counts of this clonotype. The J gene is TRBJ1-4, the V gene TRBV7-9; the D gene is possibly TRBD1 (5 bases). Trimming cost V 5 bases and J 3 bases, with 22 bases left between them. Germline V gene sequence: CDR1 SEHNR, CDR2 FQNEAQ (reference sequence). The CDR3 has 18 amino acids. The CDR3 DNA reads TGTGCCAGCAGCCCGCAAAACCGGGACGGACTCTCTAATGAAAAACTGTTTTTT. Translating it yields CASSPQNRDGLSNEKLFF.

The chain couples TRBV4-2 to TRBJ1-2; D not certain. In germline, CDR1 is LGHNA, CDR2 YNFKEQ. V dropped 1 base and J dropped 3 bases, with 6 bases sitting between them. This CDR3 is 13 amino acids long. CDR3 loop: CASSQVEDYGYTF. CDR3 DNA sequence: TGTGCCAGCAGCCAAGTAGAGGACTATGGCTACACCTTC.

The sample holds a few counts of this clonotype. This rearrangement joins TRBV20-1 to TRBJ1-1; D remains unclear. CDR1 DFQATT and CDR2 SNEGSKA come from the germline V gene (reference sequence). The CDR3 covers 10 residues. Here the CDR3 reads CSALRTEAFF. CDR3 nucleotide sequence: TGCAGCGCACTCCGGACTGAAGCTTTCTTT.

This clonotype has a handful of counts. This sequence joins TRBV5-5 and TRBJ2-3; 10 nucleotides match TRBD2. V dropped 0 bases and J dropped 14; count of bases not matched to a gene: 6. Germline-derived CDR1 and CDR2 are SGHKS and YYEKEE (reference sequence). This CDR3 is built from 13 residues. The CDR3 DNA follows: TGTGCCAGCAGCTTGGAGGCTAGCGGGAGAATGTATTTT. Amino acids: CASSLEASGRMYF.

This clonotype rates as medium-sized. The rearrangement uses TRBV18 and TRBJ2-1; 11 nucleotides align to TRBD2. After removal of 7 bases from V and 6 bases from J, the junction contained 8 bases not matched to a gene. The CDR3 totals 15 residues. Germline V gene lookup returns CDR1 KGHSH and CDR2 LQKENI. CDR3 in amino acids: CASCFTSGSPNEQFF. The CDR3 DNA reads TGTGCCAGCTGTTTTACTAGCGGGAGTCCCAATGAGCAGTTCTTC.

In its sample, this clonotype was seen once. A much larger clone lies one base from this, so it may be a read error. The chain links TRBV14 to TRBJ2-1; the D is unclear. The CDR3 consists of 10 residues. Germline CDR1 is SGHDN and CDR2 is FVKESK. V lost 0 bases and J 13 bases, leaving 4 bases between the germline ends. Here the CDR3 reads CASSQETQFF. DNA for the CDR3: TGTGCCAGCAGCCAAGAGACCCAGTTCTTC.

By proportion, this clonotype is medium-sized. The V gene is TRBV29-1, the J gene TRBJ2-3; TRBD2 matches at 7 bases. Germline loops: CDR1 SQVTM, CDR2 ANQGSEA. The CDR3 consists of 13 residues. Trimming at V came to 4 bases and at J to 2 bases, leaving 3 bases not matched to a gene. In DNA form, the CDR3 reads TGCAGCGTTGGGGGGGGATCCACAGATACGCAGTATTTT. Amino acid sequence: CSVGGGSTDTQYF.

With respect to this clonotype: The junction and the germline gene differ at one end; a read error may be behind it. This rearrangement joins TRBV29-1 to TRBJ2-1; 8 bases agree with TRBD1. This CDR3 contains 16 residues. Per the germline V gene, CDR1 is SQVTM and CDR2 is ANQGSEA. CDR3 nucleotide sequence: TGCAGCGTTCTCAGGCCACCGGGACAGGCAACCAATGAGCGGTTCTTC. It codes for CSVLRPPGQATNERFF.

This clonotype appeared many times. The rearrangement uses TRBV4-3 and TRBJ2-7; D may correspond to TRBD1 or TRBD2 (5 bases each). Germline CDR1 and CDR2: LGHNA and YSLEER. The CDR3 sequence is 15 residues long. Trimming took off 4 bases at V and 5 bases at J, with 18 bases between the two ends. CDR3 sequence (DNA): TGCGCCAGCAGCCCCCTACCGGGACGCATAAACGAGCAGTACTTC. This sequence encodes CASSPLPGRINEQYF.

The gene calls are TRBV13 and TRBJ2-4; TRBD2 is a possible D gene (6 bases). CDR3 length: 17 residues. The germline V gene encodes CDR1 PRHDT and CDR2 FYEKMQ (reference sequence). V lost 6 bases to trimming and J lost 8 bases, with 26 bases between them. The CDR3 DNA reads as TGTGCCAGCAGTTCGATAAGCGGCCGCCATGGAGGGTACATTCAGTACTTC. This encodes CASSSISGRHGGYIQYF.